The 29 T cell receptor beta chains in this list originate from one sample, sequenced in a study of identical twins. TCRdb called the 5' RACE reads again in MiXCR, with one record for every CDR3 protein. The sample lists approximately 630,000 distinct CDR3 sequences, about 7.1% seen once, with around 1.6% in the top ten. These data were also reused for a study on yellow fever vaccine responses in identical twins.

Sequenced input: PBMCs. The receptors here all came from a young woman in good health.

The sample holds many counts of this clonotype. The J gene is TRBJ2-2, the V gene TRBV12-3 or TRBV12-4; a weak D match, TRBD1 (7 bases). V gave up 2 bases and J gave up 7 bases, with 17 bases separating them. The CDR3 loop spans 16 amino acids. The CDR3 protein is CASSLSGPGGYGELFF. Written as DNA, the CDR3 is TGTGCCAGCAGTTTATCGGGCCCAGGGGGGTACGGGGAGCTGTTTTTT.

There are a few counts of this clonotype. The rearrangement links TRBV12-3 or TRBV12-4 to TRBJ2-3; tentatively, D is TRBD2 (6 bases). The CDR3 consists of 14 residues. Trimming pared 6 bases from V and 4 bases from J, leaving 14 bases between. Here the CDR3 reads CASSPTSLPDTQYF. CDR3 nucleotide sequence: TGTGCCAGCAGCCCTACTAGCCTGCCAGATACGCAGTATTTT.

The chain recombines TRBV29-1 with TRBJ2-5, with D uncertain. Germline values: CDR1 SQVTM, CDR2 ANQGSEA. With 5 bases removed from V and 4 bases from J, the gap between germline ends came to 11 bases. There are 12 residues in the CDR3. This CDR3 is CSVSGAGETQYF. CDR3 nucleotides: TGCAGCGTTTCAGGCGCCGGAGAGACCCAGTACTTC.

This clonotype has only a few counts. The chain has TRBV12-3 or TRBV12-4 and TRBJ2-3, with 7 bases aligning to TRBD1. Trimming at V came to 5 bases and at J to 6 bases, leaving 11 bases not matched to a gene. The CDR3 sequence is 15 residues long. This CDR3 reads CASSLGGQAGDTQYF. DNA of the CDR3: TGTGCCAGCAGTCTAGGAGGACAGGCCGGGGATACGCAGTATTTT.

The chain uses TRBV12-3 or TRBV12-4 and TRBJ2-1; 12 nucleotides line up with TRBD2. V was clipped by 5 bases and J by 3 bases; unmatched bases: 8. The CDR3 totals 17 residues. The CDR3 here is CASSAPSGRGRYNEQFF. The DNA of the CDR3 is TGTGCCAGCAGTGCCCCTAGCGGGAGGGGCCGCTACAATGAGCAGTTCTTC.

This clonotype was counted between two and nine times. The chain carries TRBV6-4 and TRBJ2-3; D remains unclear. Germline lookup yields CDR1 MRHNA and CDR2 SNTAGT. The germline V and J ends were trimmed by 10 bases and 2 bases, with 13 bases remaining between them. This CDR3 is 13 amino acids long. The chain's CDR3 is CAIAREVTDTQYF. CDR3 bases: TGTGCCATTGCCCGAGAAGTCACAGATACGCAGTATTTT.

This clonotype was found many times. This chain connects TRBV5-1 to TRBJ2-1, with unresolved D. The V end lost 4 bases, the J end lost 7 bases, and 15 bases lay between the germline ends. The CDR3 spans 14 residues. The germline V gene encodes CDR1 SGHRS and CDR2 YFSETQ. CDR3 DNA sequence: TGCGCCAGCAGCCCGACTGAGGTGGGGAATGAGCAGTTCTTC. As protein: CASSPTEVGNEQFF.

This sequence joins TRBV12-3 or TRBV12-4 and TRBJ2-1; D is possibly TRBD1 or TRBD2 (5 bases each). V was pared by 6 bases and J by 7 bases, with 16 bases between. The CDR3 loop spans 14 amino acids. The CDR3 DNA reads TGTGCCAGCAGACAATCCGGGACGACAAATGAGCAGTTCTTC. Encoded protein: CASRQSGTTNEQFF.

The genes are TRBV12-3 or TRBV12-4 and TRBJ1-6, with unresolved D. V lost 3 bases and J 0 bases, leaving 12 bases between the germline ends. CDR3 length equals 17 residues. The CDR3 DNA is TGTGCCAGCAGTTTCAACACTCAGAGCTCCTATAATTCACCCCTCCACTTT. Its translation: CASSFNTQSSYNSPLHF.

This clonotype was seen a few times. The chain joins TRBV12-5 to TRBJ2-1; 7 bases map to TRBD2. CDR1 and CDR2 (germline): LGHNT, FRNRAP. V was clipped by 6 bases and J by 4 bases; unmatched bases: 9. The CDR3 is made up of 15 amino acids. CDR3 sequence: CASGDLAVTYNEQFF. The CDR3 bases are TGTGCTAGTGGAGACCTAGCGGTAACTTACAATGAGCAGTTCTTC.

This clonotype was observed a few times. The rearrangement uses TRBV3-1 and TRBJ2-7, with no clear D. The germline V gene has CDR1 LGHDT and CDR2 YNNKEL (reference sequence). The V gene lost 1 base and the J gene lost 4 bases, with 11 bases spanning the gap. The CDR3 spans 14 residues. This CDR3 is CASSQGPSLYEQYF. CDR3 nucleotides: TGTGCCAGCAGCCAAGGGCCTAGTTTGTACGAGCAGTACTTC.

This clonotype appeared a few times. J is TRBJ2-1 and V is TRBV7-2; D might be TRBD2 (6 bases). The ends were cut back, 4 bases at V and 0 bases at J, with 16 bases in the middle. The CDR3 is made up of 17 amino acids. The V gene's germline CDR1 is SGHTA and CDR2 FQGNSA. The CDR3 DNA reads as TGTGCCAGCAGCTCCTACCCTAGCGCGAGCTCCTACAATGAGCAGTTCTTC. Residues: CASSSYPSASSYNEQFF.

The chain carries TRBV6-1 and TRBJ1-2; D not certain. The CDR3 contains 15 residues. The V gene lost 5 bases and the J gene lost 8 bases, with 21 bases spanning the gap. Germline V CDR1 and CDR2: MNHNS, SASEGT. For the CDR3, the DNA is TGTGCCAGCAGTCGAGGGTTCGGGGATTTCGGCGGCTACACCTTC. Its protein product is CASSRGFGDFGGYTF.

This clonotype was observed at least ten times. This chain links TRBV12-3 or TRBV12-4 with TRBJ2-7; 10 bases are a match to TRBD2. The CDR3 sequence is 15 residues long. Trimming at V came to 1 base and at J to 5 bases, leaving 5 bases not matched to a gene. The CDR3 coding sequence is TGTGCCAGCAGTTTAGTGGCTAGCGGGAGTAACGAGCAGTACTTC. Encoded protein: CASSLVASGSNEQYF.

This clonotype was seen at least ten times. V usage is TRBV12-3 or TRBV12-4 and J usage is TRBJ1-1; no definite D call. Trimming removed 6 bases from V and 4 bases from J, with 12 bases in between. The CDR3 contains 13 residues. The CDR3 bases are TGTGCCAGCAGGATATTGCCGGGCACTGAAGCTTTCTTT. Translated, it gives CASRILPGTEAFF.

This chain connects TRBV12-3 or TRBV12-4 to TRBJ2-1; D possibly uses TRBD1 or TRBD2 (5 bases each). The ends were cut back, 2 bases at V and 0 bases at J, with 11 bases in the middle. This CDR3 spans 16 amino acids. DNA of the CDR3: TGTGCCAGCAGTTTACCAGTTGGGGGCTCCTACAATGAGCAGTTCTTC. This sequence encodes CASSLPVGGSYNEQFF.

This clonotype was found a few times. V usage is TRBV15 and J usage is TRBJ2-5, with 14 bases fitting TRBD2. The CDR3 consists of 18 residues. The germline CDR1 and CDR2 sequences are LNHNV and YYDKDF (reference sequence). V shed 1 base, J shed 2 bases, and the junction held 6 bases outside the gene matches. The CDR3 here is CATSRGTSGGLIQETQYF. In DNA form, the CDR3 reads TGTGCCACCAGCAGAGGGACTAGCGGGGGGCTTATTCAAGAGACCCAGTACTTC.

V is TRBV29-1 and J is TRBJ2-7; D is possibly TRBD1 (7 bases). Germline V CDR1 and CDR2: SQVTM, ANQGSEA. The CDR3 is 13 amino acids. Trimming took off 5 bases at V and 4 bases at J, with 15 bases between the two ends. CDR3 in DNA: TGCAGCGTTTCGGAGGGGGCACCGTACGAGCAGTACTTC. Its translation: CSVSEGAPYEQYF.

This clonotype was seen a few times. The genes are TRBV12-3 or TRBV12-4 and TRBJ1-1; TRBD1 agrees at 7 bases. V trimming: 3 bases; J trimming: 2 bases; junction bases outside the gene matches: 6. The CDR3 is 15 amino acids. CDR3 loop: CASSLNDRDNTEAFF. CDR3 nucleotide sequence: TGTGCCAGCAGTTTGAATGACAGGGACAACACTGAAGCTTTCTTT.

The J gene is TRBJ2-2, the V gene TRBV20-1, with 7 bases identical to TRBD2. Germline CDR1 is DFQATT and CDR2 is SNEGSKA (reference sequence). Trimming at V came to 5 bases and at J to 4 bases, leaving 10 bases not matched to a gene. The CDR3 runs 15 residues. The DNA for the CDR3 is TGCAGTGCTGGCAGCGGGGACGTCCCCACCGGGGAGCTGTTTTTT. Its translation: CSAGSGDVPTGELFF.

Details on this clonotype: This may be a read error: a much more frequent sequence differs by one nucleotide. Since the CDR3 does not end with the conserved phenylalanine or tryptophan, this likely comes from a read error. The CDR3 DNA follows: TGTGCCAGCAGCTCTACCCGGGACAGGGTCTCCTACAATGAGCAGTTCCTC. It translates to CASSSTRDRVSYNEQFL. V gene TRBV7-9 combines with J gene TRBJ2-1; 9 bases map to TRBD1. Germline CDR1 and CDR2: SEHNR and FQNEAQ (reference sequence). Germline trimming cut 4 bases from V and 0 bases from J; bases unmatched to any gene: 7. The CDR3 is made up of 17 amino acids.

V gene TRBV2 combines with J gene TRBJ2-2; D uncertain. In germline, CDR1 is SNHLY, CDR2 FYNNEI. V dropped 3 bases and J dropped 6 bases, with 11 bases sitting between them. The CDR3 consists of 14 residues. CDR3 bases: TGTGCCAGCAGTGAGGCCCTTGGGCCCGGGGAGCTGTTTTTT. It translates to CASSEALGPGELFF. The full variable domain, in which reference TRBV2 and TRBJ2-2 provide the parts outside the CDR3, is EPEVTQTPSHQVTQMGQEVILRCVPISNHLYFYWYRQILGQKVEFLVSFYNNEISEKSEIFDDQFSVERPDGSNFTLKIRSTKLEDSAMYFCASSEALGPGELFFGEGSRLTVL.

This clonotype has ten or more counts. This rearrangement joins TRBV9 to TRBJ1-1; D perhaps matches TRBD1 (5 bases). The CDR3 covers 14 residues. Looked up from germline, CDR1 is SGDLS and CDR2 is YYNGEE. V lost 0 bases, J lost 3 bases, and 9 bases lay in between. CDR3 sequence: CASSVVGRDTEAFF. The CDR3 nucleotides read TGTGCCAGCAGCGTAGTTGGCAGGGACACTGAAGCTTTCTTT.

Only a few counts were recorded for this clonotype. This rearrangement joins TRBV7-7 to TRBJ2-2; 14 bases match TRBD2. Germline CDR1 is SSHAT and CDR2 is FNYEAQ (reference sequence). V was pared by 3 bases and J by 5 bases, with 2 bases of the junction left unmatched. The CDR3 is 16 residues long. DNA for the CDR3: TGTGCCAGCAGCTTTGGGACTAGCGGGAGTACCGGGGAGCTGTTTTTT. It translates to CASSFGTSGSTGELFF.

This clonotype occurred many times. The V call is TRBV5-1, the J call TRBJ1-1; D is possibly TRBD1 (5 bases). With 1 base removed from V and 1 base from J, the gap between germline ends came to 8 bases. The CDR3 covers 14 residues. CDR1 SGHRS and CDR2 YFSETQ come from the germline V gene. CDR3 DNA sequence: TGCGCCAGCAGCTTGAACCAGGGGAACACTGAAGCTTTCTTT. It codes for CASSLNQGNTEAFF.

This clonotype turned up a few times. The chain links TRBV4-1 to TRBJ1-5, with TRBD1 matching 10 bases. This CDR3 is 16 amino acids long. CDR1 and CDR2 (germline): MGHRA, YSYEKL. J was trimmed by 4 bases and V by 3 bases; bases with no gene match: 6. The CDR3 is CASSQETGGRNQPQHF. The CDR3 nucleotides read TGCGCCAGCAGCCAGGAGACAGGGGGCAGAAATCAGCCCCAGCATTTT.

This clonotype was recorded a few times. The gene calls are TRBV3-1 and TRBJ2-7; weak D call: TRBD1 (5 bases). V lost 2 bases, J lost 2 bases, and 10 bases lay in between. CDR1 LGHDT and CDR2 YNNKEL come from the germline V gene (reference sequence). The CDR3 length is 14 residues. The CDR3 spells CASSQLRGPYEQYF. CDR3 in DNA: TGTGCCAGCAGCCAATTAAGGGGCCCCTACGAGCAGTACTTC.

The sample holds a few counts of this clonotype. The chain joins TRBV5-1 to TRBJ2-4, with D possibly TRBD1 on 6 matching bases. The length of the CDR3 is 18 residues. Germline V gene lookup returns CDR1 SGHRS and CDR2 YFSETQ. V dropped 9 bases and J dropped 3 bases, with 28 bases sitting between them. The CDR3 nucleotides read TGCGCCAACGAGGACAGTCTACAACCCAACGGCGTCAAAAACATTCAGTACTTC. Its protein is CANEDSLQPNGVKNIQYF.

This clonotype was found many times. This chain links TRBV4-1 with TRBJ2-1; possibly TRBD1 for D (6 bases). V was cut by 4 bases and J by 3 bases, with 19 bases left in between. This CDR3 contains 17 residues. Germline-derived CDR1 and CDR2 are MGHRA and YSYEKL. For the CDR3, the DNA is TGCGCCAGCAGCCTAAAAGGGGGTGACAGGCTCTACAATGAGCAGTTCTTC. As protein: CASSLKGGDRLYNEQFF.